This TCR beta chain was recorded in a study of control samples from healthy donors and cancer patients. Profiled with immunoSEQ multiplex PCR; TCRdb holds only in-frame clones, not every one. This sample carries over 150,000 clones, approximately 94% of them seen once, and the ten largest clones take 5% to 6.5%. Sample: blood. The clonotype originates from a man aged 35-49 years in good health.

The CDR3 here is CASSQGRGNQPQHF. Written as DNA, the CDR3 is TGTGCCAGCAGCCAAGGAAGGGGCAATCAGCCCCAGCATTTT. The chain combines TRBV3-1 (or the pseudogene TRBV3-2) with TRBJ1-5; D call uncertain. CDR3 length equals 14 residues. Trimming took 1 base from V and 2 from J, leaving 6 bases between them. Per germline, CDR1 LGHDT and CDR2 YNNKEL (reference sequence).